This T cell receptor (beta chain) was recorded in a study of blood T cell repertoires in COVID-19. About the study: Spain, Italy and the United States supplied samples that represented acute and convalescent COVID-19. Sample material is recorded as cDNA or gDNA derived from T cells, B-cell-depleted T cells, or PBMCs.

Cohort 3 recovered donors had two negative PCRs, clearance, or symptom resolution. Libraries were prepared by immunoSEQ multiplex PCR; TCRdb keeps only in-frame clonotypes and omits some of them. The sample has about 350,000 clones, more than 85% seen once; the top ten hold over 0.8%. This clone has more than one count but fewer than ten. Trimming took 7 bases from V and 7 from J, leaving 10 bases between them. CDR1 is LNHDA, CDR2 SQIVND, per germline (reference sequence). This CDR3 region has 11 residues. This receptor was taken from a woman in her 30s who had recovered from COVID-19. The rearrangement links TRBV19 to TRBJ1-2, with D tentatively TRBD1 (5 bases). Material: PBMCs or T cells enriched from blood (not recorded which). The CDR3, as DNA: TGTGCCAGTAATACCCAGGGTGGCTACACCTTC. This translates into CASNTQGGYTF.